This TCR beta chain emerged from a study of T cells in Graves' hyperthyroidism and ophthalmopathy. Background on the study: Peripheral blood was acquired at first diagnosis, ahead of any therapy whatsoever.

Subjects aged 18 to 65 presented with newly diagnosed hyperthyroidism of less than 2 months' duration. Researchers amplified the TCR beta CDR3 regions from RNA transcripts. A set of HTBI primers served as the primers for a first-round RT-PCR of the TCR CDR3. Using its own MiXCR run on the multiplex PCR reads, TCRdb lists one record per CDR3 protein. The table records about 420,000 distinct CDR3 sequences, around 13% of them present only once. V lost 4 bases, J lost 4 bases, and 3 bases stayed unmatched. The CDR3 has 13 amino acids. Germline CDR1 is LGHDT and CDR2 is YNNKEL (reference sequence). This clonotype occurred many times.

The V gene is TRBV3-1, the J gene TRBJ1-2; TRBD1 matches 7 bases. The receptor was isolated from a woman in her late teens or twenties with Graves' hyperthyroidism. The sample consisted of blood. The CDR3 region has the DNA TGTGCCAGCAGCCCCCGACAGGGCTATGGCTACACCTTC. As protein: CASSPRQGYGYTF.